This entry describes one TCR beta chain. The antigen is not known. TCRdb's copy holds only in-frame clones and misses some; the assay was immunoSEQ multiplex PCR. The table shows 2.3 million or so clones, with 85% to 95% occurring only once. Germline V gives CDR1 KGHSH, CDR2 LQKENI. V gave up 3 bases and J gave up 4 bases, with 18 bases separating them. There are 17 residues in the CDR3. The split of CD4+ cells yielded CD45RA+ naive and CD45RA-negative memory subsets. This sample is part of a study of shared clonotypes between healthy human individuals. Study observations and caveats: The naive CD4 repertoires of several donors were compared, and roughly 5.1% of clonotypes were shared. In general, naive subsets displayed greater estimated richness than memory subsets did. Clonotype sharing levels among donors were expected to vary with sequencing depth.

The V call is TRBV18, the J call TRBJ2-2; D remains ambiguous. The sequenced sample consisted of naive CD4+ T cells from PBMCs. Specified subset: CD45RA+ positively selected. The sequence came from a man younger than 35 in good health. Some clones in this sample may be carry-over from other donors' samples. The CDR3, as DNA: TGTGCCAGCTCACCTATGGTTATGGGCCCGGGCACCGGGGAGCTGTTTTTT. The encoded protein is CASSPMVMGPGTGELFF.